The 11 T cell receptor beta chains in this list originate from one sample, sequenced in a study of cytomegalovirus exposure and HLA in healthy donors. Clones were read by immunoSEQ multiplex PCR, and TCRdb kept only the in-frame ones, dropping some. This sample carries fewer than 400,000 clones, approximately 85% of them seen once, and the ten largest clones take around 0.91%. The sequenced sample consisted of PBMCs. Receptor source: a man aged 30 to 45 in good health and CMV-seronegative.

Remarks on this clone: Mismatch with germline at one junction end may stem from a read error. The CDR3 nucleotides read TGTGCCAGCAGCGTAGCACAGGGGTCTAATGAAAAACTGTTTTTT. As protein: CASSVAQGSNEKLFF. This chain connects TRBV7-2 to TRBJ1-4; TRBD1 matches 7 bases. CDR1 and CDR2 from the germline V gene are SGHTA and FQGNSA. CDR3 length: 15 amino acids.

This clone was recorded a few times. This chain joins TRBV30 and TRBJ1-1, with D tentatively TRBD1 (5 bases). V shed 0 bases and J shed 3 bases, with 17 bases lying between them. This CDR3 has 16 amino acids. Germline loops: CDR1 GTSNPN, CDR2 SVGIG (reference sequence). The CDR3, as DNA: TGTGCCTGGAGTGTACAGGCAGGCTTCCTGGACACTGAAGCTTTCTTT. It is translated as CAWSVQAGFLDTEAFF.

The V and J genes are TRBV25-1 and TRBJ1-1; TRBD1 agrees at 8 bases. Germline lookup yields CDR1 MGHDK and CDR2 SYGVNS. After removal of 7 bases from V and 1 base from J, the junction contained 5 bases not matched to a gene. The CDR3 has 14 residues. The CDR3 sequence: CASISDRENTEAFF. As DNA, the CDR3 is TGTGCCAGCATATCGGACAGGGAGAACACTGAAGCTTTCTTT.

The CDR3 reads CASSPWTGGSYEQYF. The CDR3 DNA sequence: TGTGCCAGCAGCCCTTGGACAGGGGGCTCCTACGAGCAGTACTTC. The chain employs TRBV7-9 and TRBJ2-7; 10 bases align to TRBD1. The ends lost 5 bases at V and 0 bases at J; junction bases unmatched: 4. The CDR3 extends over 15 amino acids. Germline V gives CDR1 SEHNR, CDR2 FQNEAQ (reference sequence).

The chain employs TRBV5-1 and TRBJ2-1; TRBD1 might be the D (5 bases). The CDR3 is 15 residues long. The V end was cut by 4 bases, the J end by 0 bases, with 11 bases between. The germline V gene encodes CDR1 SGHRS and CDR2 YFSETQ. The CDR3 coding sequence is TGCGCCAGCAGCCCGACAGCTAACTCCTACAATGAGCAGTTCTTC. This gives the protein CASSPTANSYNEQFF.

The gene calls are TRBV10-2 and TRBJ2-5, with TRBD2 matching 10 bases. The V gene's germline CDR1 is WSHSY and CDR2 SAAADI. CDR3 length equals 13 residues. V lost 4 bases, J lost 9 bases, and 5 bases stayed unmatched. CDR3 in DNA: TGCGCCAGCAGTGGTAAAGCGGGGGGGGCCCAGTACTTC. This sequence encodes CASSGKAGGAQYF.

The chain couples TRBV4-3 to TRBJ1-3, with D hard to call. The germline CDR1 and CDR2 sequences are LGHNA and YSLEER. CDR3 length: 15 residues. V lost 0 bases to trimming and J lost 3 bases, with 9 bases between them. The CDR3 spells CASSQESGGGNTIYF. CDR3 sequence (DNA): TGCGCCAGCAGCCAAGAAAGTGGAGGTGGAAACACCATATATTTT.

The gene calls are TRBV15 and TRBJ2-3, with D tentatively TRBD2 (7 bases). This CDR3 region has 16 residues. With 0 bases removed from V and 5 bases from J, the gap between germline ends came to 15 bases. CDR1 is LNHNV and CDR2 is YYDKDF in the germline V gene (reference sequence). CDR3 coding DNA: TGTGCCACCAGCAGAGAGTGGGGGGGCGGTGGAGATACGCAGTATTTT. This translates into CATSREWGGGGDTQYF.

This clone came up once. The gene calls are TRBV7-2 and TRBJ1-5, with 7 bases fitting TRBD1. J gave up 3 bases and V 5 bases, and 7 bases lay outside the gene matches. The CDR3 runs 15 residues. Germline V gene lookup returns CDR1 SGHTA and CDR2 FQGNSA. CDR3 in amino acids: CASSPRTGLNQPQHF. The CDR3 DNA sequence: TGTGCCAGCAGCCCCCGGACAGGCCTCAATCAGCCCCAGCATTTT.

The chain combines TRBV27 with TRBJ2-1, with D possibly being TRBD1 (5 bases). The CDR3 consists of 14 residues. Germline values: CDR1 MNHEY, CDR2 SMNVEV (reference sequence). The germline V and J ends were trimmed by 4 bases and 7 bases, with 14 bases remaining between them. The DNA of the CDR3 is TGTGCCAGCAGTTCTTTAGGGGCTAGGAATGAGCAGTTCTTC. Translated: CASSSLGARNEQFF.

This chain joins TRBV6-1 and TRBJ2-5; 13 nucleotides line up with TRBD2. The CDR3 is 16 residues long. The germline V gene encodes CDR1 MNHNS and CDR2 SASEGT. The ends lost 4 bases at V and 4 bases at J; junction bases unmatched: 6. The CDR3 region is CASSGRLAGGGETQYF. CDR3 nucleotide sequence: TGTGCCAGCAGTGGGCGACTAGCGGGGGGCGGAGAGACCCAGTACTTC.